This T cell receptor (beta chain) was observed in a study of blood T cell repertoires in COVID-19. The wider study: From T cells, B-cell-depleted T cells, or PBMCs came the material, which was cDNA or gDNA.

Original handling: Reference gene primers were amplified, and this amplification served to estimate nucleated cell counts. Sequencing was performed with immunoSEQ multiplex PCR; in TCRdb, only in-frame clones are kept and a portion is missing. D and trimming were read from the DNA, whereas the V and J calls and clone size are those reported in that table. The sample consists of about 230,000 clones, roughly four fifths of them appearing once. CDR1 is MNHGY and CDR2 is SVAAGI in the germline V gene. This CDR3 spans 13 amino acids. V lost 6 bases, J lost 6 bases, and 15 bases lay in between. Source material: peripheral blood. This clonotype was obtained from a woman between 45 and 60 years old with acute or convalescent COVID-19. The chain is built from TRBV6-9 and TRBJ2-7; the D gene is possibly TRBD2 (7 bases). The CDR3 bases are TGTGCCAGCAGCTATGGGGGGGGGCGCGAGCAGTACTTC. This codes for CASSYGGGREQYF.